In its sample, the clone carrying this T cell receptor beta chain was seen once. Recruits, aged roughly 18 to 95 years, lived in 25 or so US areas. Participants' reported clinical history set cohort assignment. The assay was immunoSEQ multiplex PCR, and TCRdb's table has in-frame clones only and misses some. The sample records fewer than 350,000 clones, 90% being singletons. These data are taken from a study of blood T cell repertoires in COVID-19. Study-wide background: Some COVID-19 samples were acute and others convalescent; all came from the United States, Italy and Spain. From T cells, B-cell-depleted T cells, or PBMCs came the material, which was cDNA or gDNA.

This TCR was recovered from a woman aged 18-35 years with acute COVID-19. Specimen: PBMCs or T cells enriched from blood (not recorded which).

This chain's CDR3 is CASSYSIATDTQYF. DNA of the CDR3: TGTGCCAGCAGTTACTCGATAGCCACAGATACGCAGTATTTT. The chain is built from TRBV6-2 or TRBV6-3 and TRBJ2-3; D unresolved. This CDR3 contains 14 residues. CDR1 and CDR2 (germline): MNHEY, SVGEGT. V was cut by 0 bases and J by 2 bases, with 6 bases left in between.